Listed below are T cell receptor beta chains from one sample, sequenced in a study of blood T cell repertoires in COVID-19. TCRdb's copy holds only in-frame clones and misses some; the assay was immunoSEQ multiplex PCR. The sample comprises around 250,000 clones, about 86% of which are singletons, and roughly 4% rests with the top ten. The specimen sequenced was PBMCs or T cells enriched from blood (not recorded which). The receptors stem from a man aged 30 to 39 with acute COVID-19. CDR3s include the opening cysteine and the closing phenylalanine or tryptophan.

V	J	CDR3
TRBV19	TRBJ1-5	CASSGGQGVQPQHF
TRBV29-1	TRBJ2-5	CSVVALQGAKAETQYF
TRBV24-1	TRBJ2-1	CATRSGTSGYNEQFF
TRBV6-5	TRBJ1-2	CASSYRGTGLYYGYTF
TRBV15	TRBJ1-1	CATSRVSGGRTEAFF
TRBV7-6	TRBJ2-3	CASSLGTSFPDTQYF
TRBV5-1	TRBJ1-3	CASSWDGSSGNTIYF
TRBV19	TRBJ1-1	CASCTRGTEAFF
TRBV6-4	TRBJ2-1	CASSEFAGTSSYNEQFF
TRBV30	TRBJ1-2	CAWSSAGTGEYGYTF
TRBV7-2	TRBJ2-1	CASTLEPTYNEQFF
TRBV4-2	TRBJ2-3	CASSPGTSGSPDTQYF
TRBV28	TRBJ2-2	CASRTSGAGTGELFF
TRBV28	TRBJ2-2	CASSFGGSTGELFF
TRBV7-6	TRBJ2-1	CASSLEGDRGGEEQFF
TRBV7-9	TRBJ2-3	CASSFFQGARDTQYF
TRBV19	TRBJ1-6	CASSIGQGNSPLHF
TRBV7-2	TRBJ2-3	CASRAGTDTQYF
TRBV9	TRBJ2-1	CASSVEAGGYYEQFF
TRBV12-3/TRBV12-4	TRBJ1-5	CASRRGQGRLHF
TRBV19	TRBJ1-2	CASTGGNGYTF
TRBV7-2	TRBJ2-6	CASSYPGRELSGANVLTF
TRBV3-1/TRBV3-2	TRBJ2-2	CASSQGGPTTNTGELFF
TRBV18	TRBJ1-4	CASHRDISEKLFF
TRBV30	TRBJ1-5	CALRDRDQPQHF
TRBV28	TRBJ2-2	CASSRSGGLPGELFF
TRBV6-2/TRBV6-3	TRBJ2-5	CASSYSPMLGQGGWTQYF
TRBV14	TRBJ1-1	CASSRQGNEAFF
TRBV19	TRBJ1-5	CAIQGWGQPQHF